Listed here is a single T cell receptor beta chain. Sequencing was performed with immunoSEQ multiplex PCR; in TCRdb, only in-frame clones are kept and a portion is missing. Of about 140,000 clones in the sample, 82% were seen once. The sample is drawn from a study of blood T cell repertoires in COVID-19. CDR3 size: 16 residues. J lost 2 bases, V lost 3 bases, and 7 bases had no gene match. Germline V gene data show CDR1 as SEHNR and CDR2 as FQNEAQ (reference sequence). The chain has TRBV7-9 and TRBJ1-3; TRBD1 aligns across 7 bases. The sequence was collected from a woman older than 75 with acute or convalescent COVID-19. Sequencing was done on a sample of peripheral blood. CDR3 DNA sequence: TGTGCCAGCAGCTTCGTAGACAGGGCGGCTGGAAACACCATATATTTT. Protein sequence: CASSFVDRAAGNTIYF.